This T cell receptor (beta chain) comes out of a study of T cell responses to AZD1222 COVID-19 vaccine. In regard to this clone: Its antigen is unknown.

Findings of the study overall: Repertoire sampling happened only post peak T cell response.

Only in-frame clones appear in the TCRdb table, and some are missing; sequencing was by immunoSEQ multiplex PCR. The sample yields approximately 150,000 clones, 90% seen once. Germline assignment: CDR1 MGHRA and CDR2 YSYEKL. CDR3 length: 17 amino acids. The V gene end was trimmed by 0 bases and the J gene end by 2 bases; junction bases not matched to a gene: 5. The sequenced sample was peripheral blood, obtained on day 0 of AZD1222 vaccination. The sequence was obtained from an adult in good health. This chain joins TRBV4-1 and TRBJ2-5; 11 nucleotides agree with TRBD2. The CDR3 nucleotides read TGCGCCAGCAGCCAAGACGCTAGCGGGGGGTTACAAGAGACCCAGTACTTC. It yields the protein CASSQDASGGLQETQYF.